This T cell receptor (beta chain) was captured by sequencing in a study of T cells after yellow fever vaccination. Study outcomes and limitations: A large majority of primary-vaccination clones showed up again after the booster (approximately 96% CD4, approximately 90% CD8). A weaker secondary response peaked on day 5, the primary on day 15. A small share of clonotypes appeared in both CD4 and CD8 compartments.

This clonotype was found many times. No antigen is known for it. V lost 1 base and J lost 1; bases outside the gene matches: 6. Germline assignment: CDR1 SGHRS and CDR2 YFSETQ. The CDR3 has 16 residues. A 5'RACE template-switching step, the method used to make TCR cDNA, added a universal primer site and UMIs. A single record per CDR3 protein comes from TCRdb applying MiXCR to the 5' RACE reads. The top ten hold about 16% of the sample, which has 400,000 to 650,000 distinct CDR3 sequences, 21% seen once. The chain combines TRBV5-1 with TRBJ2-3; 7 bases line up with TRBD1. The source material was PBMCs, sampled about 21 days after the first yellow fever vaccination. The source is a man between 18 and 35 years old who received the YFV17D yellow fever vaccine. The CDR3 protein is CASSLQGTVGTDTQYF. The CDR3 DNA reads as TGCGCCAGCAGCTTGCAGGGGACAGTTGGCACAGATACGCAGTATTTT.